This T cell receptor beta chain was retrieved from a study of T cell repertoires in cytomegalovirus infection. Findings of the study overall: Cumulated frequencies of public TCR beta families served to identify carriers of CMV plus the relevant HLA.

TCRdb reanalysed the reads using MiXCR and keeps one entry per CDR3 protein. The sample has around 300,000 distinct CDR3 sequences, roughly 26% seen once. The junction had 17 bases not matched to a gene; V was cut back by 3 bases and J by 8 bases. Germline loops: CDR1 DFQATT, CDR2 SNEGSKA (reference sequence). The CDR3 runs to 16 residues. This clonotype was seen a handful of times. Its specificity is unknown. The rearrangement links TRBV20-1 to TRBJ1-2; 8 bases line up with TRBD1. The source is a human donor in good health (CMV status not recorded). Some clones in this sample may be carry-over from other donors' samples. The sequencing sample was made of PBMCs. This CDR3 is CSARDSGTGQGGGYTF. The CDR3 coding sequence is TGCAGTGCTAGGGACTCCGGGACAGGCCAAGGCGGAGGCTACACCTTC.